A selection of T cell receptor beta chains follows, all from one sample in a study of OX40 agonist ivuxolimab in advanced cancers. The assay was immunoSEQ multiplex PCR, and TCRdb's table has in-frame clones only and misses some. The sample contains about 12,000 clones, about 81% of which appear only once. The sequencing here drew on CD4+ or CD8+ T cells sorted from blood, taken in a trial of the OX40 agonist ivuxolimab. All receptors derive from an adult with an advanced solid tumor such as melanoma, head and neck, liver or kidney cancer. CDR3s include the opening cysteine and the closing phenylalanine or tryptophan. Fields, in order: clone size, V gene, J gene, D gene, CDR3 DNA, CDR3 protein. The D gene is left open where the match is weak. Size tells how often a clone was seen (once, few, many) or the class of an expanded clone, and some rows leave it out.

>NA|TRBV14|TRBJ2-1|TRBD1
TGTGCCAGCAGCCCTAGACAGGGTGGCTACAATGAGCAGTTCTTC
CASSPRQGGYNEQFF
>once|TRBV28|TRBJ2-2|TRBD1
TGTGCCAGCAGACAGGGGTGGACCGGGGAGCTGTTTTTT
CASRQGWTGELFF
>NA|TRBV5-4|TRBJ2-3|NA
TGTGCCAGCAGCTCCATAGCAGATACGCAGTATTTT
CASSSIADTQYF
>few|TRBV11-3|TRBJ2-2|TRBD2
TGTGCCAGCAGCCAGCGGGGTCGTAACGGGGAGCTGTTTTTT
CASSQRGRNGELFF
>NA|TRBV12-5|TRBJ2-5|NA
TGTGCTAGTGGTTACCGTACGGGGGGCAAGGAGACCCAGTACTTC
CASGYRTGGKETQYF
>NA|TRBV27|TRBJ1-6|NA
TGTGCCAGCAGTTCTCCGGGGGGACTTAATTCACCCCTCCACTTT
CASSSPGGLNSPLHF
>once|TRBV19|TRBJ2-1|TRBD2
TGTGCCAGTAGTATAGATTGGACTAGCGGGAGGTTAGGCTACAATGAGCAGTTCTTC
CASSIDWTSGRLGYNEQFF
>NA|TRBV19|TRBJ2-7|TRBD2
TGTGCCAGTAGGATAGCGGGAGGGGACGAGCAGTACTTC
CASRIAGGDEQYF
>NA|TRBV28|TRBJ1-1|NA
TGTGCCAGCAGTTTCCGGGGGACTGAAGCTTTCTTT
CASSFRGTEAFF
>NA|TRBV14|TRBJ1-5|NA
TGTGCCAGCAGCCAGGGACCCCTTAGCAATCAGCCCCAGCATTTT
CASSQGPLSNQPQHF
>NA|TRBV9|TRBJ2-1|NA
TGTGCCAGCACCCCCGGGGGTAGCCAAGGGGGAGGGGGGCAGTTCTTC
CASTPGGSQGGGGQFF
>NA|TRBV7-2|TRBJ1-2|NA
TGTGCCAGCAGCTTGGGGCATGGCTACACCTTC
CASSLGHGYTF
>once|TRBV6-6|TRBJ1-1|NA
TGTGCCAGCAGTTACGGATTGGGGAAGGGGACTGAAGCTTTCTTT
CASSYGLGKGTEAFF
>NA|TRBV4-2|TRBJ2-5|TRBD2
TGTGCCAGCAGCCAAGAACTCGGGGGCGGGAGGGAGACCCAGTACTTC
CASSQELGGGRETQYF
>NA|TRBV4-2|TRBJ1-1|NA
TGTGCCAGCAGCCAAGGAGGGGCAGGTGAAGCTTTCTTT
CASSQGGAGEAFF
>NA|TRBV18|TRBJ2-1|NA
TGTGCCAGCTCACCTTACGGCTCCGGCCAGAATGAGCAGTTCTTC
CASSPYGSGQNEQFF
>NA|TRBV6-4|TRBJ2-3|TRBD2
TGTGCCAGCAGTGACGCGGGGGGCCAAGATACGCAGTATTTT
CASSDAGGQDTQYF
>NA|TRBV28|TRBJ2-2|TRBD1
TGTGCCAGCACCGGGACAGGGGTCACCGGGGAGCTGTTTTTT
CASTGTGVTGELFF
>NA|TRBV5-4|TRBJ2-2|NA
TGTGCCAGCAGCTTGGGGGCCGGGGAGCTGTTTTTT
CASSLGAGELFF
>NA|TRBV10-3|TRBJ2-1|TRBD2
TGTGCCATCAGTGAGTCACGACTAGCGGGAGGGATCCACAATGAGCAGTTCTTC
CAISESRLAGGIHNEQFF
>NA|TRBV6-1|TRBJ2-7|NA
TGTGCCAGCAGTGAAATCGACGAGCAGTACTTC
CASSEIDEQYF
>NA|TRBV28|TRBJ2-7|TRBD1
TGTGCCAGCAGTCCGACAGGGCGCTACGAGCAGTACTTC
CASSPTGRYEQYF
>once|TRBV21-1|TRBJ1-1|NA
TGTGCCAGCAGCAAAGCAAGGAGTCGGGATAAAGCTTTCTTT
CASSKARSRDKAFF
>NA|TRBV9|TRBJ2-7|TRBD2
TGTGCCAGCAGCGTAGGCAGTAGCGGGACCTACGAGCAGTACTTC
CASSVGSSGTYEQYF
>NA|TRBV23-1|TRBJ2-1|NA
TGCGCCAGTAATTCCACCCACCCCTACAATGAGCAGTTCTTC
CASNSTHPYNEQFF
>once|TRBV7-6|TRBJ2-5|NA
TGTGCCAGCAGCTTAGAGGCAGCCTCCCAAGAGACCCAGTACTTC
CASSLEAASQETQYF
>NA|TRBV7-2|TRBJ2-1|NA
TGTGCCAGCAGCTTATTCCTCGGCGATTCCTACAATGAGCAGTTCTTC
CASSLFLGDSYNEQFF
>large|TRBV7-9|TRBJ2-5|NA
TGTGCCAGCAGCCGAGTTGGACAGCGAGAGACCCAGTACTTC
CASSRVGQRETQYF
>medium-sized|TRBV28|TRBJ2-7|TRBD1
TGTGCCAGCAGCCGAGACAGGGGCTACGAGCAGTACTTC
CASSRDRGYEQYF
>NA|TRBV6-4|TRBJ2-3|TRBD2
TGTGCCAGCAGCACGAGCAGTAGCGGGAGCGGCACAGATACGCAGTATTTT
CASSTSSSGSGTDTQYF
>NA|TRBV4-1|TRBJ2-2|NA
TGCGCCAGCAGCCAAGAGGACAGCGCGAACACCGGGGAGCTGTTTTTT
CASSQEDSANTGELFF
>NA|TRBV6-1|TRBJ1-4|NA
TGTGCCAGCAGTGCAGGGCGGGGGGCCGGTAATGAAAAACTGTTTTTT
CASSAGRGAGNEKLFF
>NA|TRBV4-2|TRBJ2-7|NA
TGTGCCAGCAGCCAAGAAGGCGGATACGAGCAGTACTTC
CASSQEGGYEQYF
>NA|TRBV28|TRBJ2-3|NA
TGTGCCAGCAGTAAAGACGTAGTGGGGGCAGATACGCAGTATTTT
CASSKDVVGADTQYF
>NA|TRBV5-6|TRBJ2-5|NA
TGTGCCAGCAGCTCTCCGGGCCTCACCCTAGAGACCCAGTACTTC
CASSSPGLTLETQYF
>NA|TRBV6-5|TRBJ2-7|NA
TGTGCCAGCGGCAATGTTATCTCCTACGAGCAGTACTTC
CASGNVISYEQYF
>NA|TRBV9|TRBJ2-1|NA
TGTGCCAGCAGCGTAGCCGCCCGCTCGGCCGATGAGCAGTTCTTC
CASSVAARSADEQFF
>NA|TRBV19|TRBJ1-1|NA
TGTGCCACCCTGGGCCCGACTGAAGCTTTCTTT
CATLGPTEAFF